The rows below give T cell receptor beta chains drawn from one sample of a study of cytomegalovirus exposure and HLA in healthy donors. Assay: immunoSEQ multiplex PCR; the TCRdb copy retains only in-frame clones and omits some. The profile covers 150,000 to 250,000 clones, with 79% appearing a single time and 4% to 4.5% taken by the ten largest. Input material: PBMCs. Receptors were obtained from a woman under 40 in good health and CMV-seropositive. Each CDR3 is given with its conserved first and last residue. The D gene is left open where the match is weak. Only part of the rows carry a size: once, few, many, or a class if the clone is expanded.

cdr3_nt cdr3_aa clone_size j_call d_call v_call cdr3_length
TGTGCCAGCAGCTTGGCAGGGCTCGATAATTCACCCCTCCACTTT CASSLAGLDNSPLHF NA TRBJ1-6 NA TRBV7-2 15
TGTGCCAGCAGCCGGAGTGTGGATACGCAGTATTTT CASSRSVDTQYF NA TRBJ2-3 NA TRBV7-2 12
TGCGCCAGCAGCCGATGGACAGGGGCCAGTTCACCCCTCCACTTT CASSRWTGASSPLHF once TRBJ1-6 TRBD1 TRBV5-1 15
TGTGCCAGTAACTACAGGGGGCACGGCACTGAAGCTTTCTTT CASNYRGHGTEAFF few TRBJ1-1 TRBD1 TRBV19 14
TGTGCCAGCGCACCGACAGGGGATAATGAAAAACTGTTTTTT CASAPTGDNEKLFF NA TRBJ1-4 TRBD1 TRBV2 14
TGTGCCAGCAGCTCTACAGGGGTTATGAACACTGAAGCTTTCTTT CASSSTGVMNTEAFF NA TRBJ1-1 TRBD1 TRBV7-2 15
TGTGCCAGCAGCGTAGGGGTGAGGCAGGGGGCTGAAAAACTGTTTTTT CASSVGVRQGAEKLFF NA TRBJ1-4 TRBD1 TRBV9 16
TGTGCCAGCAGCATCGGGACACCAAACACTGAAGCTTTCTTT CASSIGTPNTEAFF NA TRBJ1-1 NA TRBV6-6 14
TGTGCCAGCACCTATCTCGCGGACAGATTTCAGTACTTC CASTYLADRFQYF NA TRBJ2-4 NA TRBV6-6 13
TGCGCCAGCAGCCAAGATGGGGGCGGCCGAGAGACCCAGTACTTC CASSQDGGGRETQYF NA TRBJ2-5 NA TRBV4-1 15
TGTGCCAGCAGCTTGACAGGGGCGGGTAATTCACCCCTCCACTTT CASSLTGAGNSPLHF NA TRBJ1-6 TRBD1 TRBV7-2 15
TGTGCCAGCAGCTCGAGATTAAGGGGCGGACAAGAGACCCAGTACTTC CASSSRLRGGQETQYF NA TRBJ2-5 NA TRBV11-3 16
TGTGCCAGCAGCGCCTATAGCGGGGGCCTCACAGATACGCAGTATTTT CASSAYSGGLTDTQYF NA TRBJ2-3 TRBD2 TRBV4-2 16
TGTGCCAGTAGAACAGGGTATATGGACACTGAAGCTTTCTTT CASRTGYMDTEAFF NA TRBJ1-1 NA TRBV19 14
TGTGCCAGCAGCGTAGGGGGAGCAACTAATGAAAAACTGTTTTTT CASSVGGATNEKLFF NA TRBJ1-4 NA TRBV9 15
TGTGCCAGCAGTCTCCGGGGGAATGGGAACTATGGCTACACCTTC CASSLRGNGNYGYTF once TRBJ1-2 NA TRBV27 15
TGTGCCAGCAGTTTATCCCCCTTAGTGGGCGGGGTCAGCTCCTACAATGAGCAGTTCTTC CASSLSPLVGGVSSYNEQFF NA TRBJ2-1 NA TRBV27 20
TGTGCCAGCAGGCCTACAGGGAAGAACACTGAAGCTTTCTTT CASRPTGKNTEAFF NA TRBJ1-1 NA TRBV7-2 14
TGCGCCAGCAGCCGACTAGCGGGAGCGGGGGAGCAGTTCTTC CASSRLAGAGEQFF once TRBJ2-1 TRBD2 TRBV4-1 14
TGTGCCAGCAGCTTGTTATACAGGGGAGGAATTGAAAAACTGTTTTTT CASSLLYRGGIEKLFF NA TRBJ1-4 TRBD1 TRBV7-8 16
TGCGCCAGCAGCTTGGCCGGGACAGGGCTCGGCTACACCTTC CASSLAGTGLGYTF NA TRBJ1-2 TRBD1 TRBV5-1 14
TGTGCCAGCAGCTCTTACACTGAAGCTTTCTTT CASSSYTEAFF once TRBJ1-1 NA TRBV5-6 11
TGTGCCAGCAGTGACACCCTAGAGAGCTCCTACAATGAGCAGTTCTTC CASSDTLESSYNEQFF NA TRBJ2-1 NA TRBV6-4 16
TGCAGTGGACTGAAAAAAGAGACCCAGTACTTC CSGLKKETQYF few TRBJ2-5 NA TRBV20-1 11
TGTGCCAGCAGCTTAAACGGGTACGAGCAGTACTTC CASSLNGYEQYF few TRBJ2-7 NA TRBV7-8 12
TGTGCCAGTAGTCCCCAGGGGACAGTTGGAAACACCATATATTTT CASSPQGTVGNTIYF once TRBJ1-3 TRBD1 TRBV19 15
TGTGCCAGCTCACCACTGGAGGGAATGAACACTGAAGCTTTCTTT CASSPLEGMNTEAFF NA TRBJ1-1 NA TRBV18 15
TGTGCCAGCAGCTACGGGACTAGCGACGAGCAGTACTTC CASSYGTSDEQYF NA TRBJ2-7 TRBD2 TRBV7-8 13
TGTGCCAGCAGTGAACGAGGACGGGGGTTCGGGAACAATGAGCAGTTCTTC CASSERGRGFGNNEQFF few TRBJ2-1 NA TRBV2 17
TGCGCCAGCAGCCAGAACGCGGGGACAGTGTCCTACGAGCAGTACTTC CASSQNAGTVSYEQYF few TRBJ2-7 NA TRBV5-1 16
TGCGCCAGCAGCTTCCGGACAGGGGATCAGCCCCAGCATTTT CASSFRTGDQPQHF NA TRBJ1-5 TRBD1 TRBV5-1 14
TGTGCCAGCGCGGGACTAGCTTACGAGCAGTACTTC CASAGLAYEQYF NA TRBJ2-7 TRBD2 TRBV7-2 12
TGCGCCAGCAGCCAGGAGGTTAGCGGGGGGTTAGGCACAGATACGCAGTATTTT CASSQEVSGGLGTDTQYF NA TRBJ2-3 TRBD2 TRBV4-1 18
TGTGCCACCAGCAGAGATTCGGGGAAAGCTAACTATGGCTACACCTTC CATSRDSGKANYGYTF NA TRBJ1-2 NA TRBV15 16
TGTGCCAGCAGCTTAGTTGGCGCGGATCAAGAGACCCAGTACTTC CASSLVGADQETQYF NA TRBJ2-5 NA TRBV7-2 15
TGTGCCCAACTCGGGCGGGCAAACGCCGAGCAGTACTTC CAQLGRANAEQYF once TRBJ2-7 NA TRBV30 13
TGTGCCAGCAGTTACCAGCGGGGGGGCTCCGGGGAGCTGTTTTTT CASSYQRGGSGELFF NA TRBJ2-2 TRBD2 TRBV27 15
TGTGCCAGCAGTTCCAGGGGCGGGGGGCCATTCTATGGCTACACCTTC CASSSRGGGPFYGYTF NA TRBJ1-2 NA TRBV27 16
TGTGCCTGGAGTCAGGGTTTGGGTCAGCCCCAGCATTTT CAWSQGLGQPQHF NA TRBJ1-5 NA TRBV30 13
TGTGCCAGCAGCTTAGATCGGGAGGGAAATCAGCCCCAGCATTTT CASSLDREGNQPQHF NA TRBJ1-5 NA TRBV7-9 15
TGTGCCAGTCCCCCGCGGGGGGGCGATGATGAGCAGTTCTTC CASPPRGGDDEQFF NA TRBJ2-1 TRBD2 TRBV7-6 14
TGCGCCAGCAGGCCGGGACAGGGAAGTACCGGGGAGCTGTTTTTT CASRPGQGSTGELFF NA TRBJ2-2 TRBD1 TRBV5-1 15
TGTGCCAGCAGCTTAGAGGGCAGCTCTGGAAACACCATATATTTT CASSLEGSSGNTIYF NA TRBJ1-3 NA TRBV11-2 15
TGTGCCAGCAGCCAAGACTGGACTAGTCCCGGGGAGCTGTTTTTT CASSQDWTSPGELFF NA TRBJ2-2 TRBD2 TRBV4-2 15
TGTGCCAGCAGCCAAGGCGGGGTCCTTCGGGGGTCCTACGAGCAGTACTTC CASSQGGVLRGSYEQYF NA TRBJ2-7 NA TRBV5-4 17
TGCGCCAGCAGCTCCCTCTCGACTAGCGCAAACACCGGGGAGCTGTTTTTT CASSSLSTSANTGELFF NA TRBJ2-2 TRBD2 TRBV5-1 17
TGTGCCAGCAGCCCCCCGGGACAGCTTTACAATGAGCAGTTCTTC CASSPPGQLYNEQFF once TRBJ2-1 TRBD1 TRBV6-5 15
TGTGCCAGCAGCTTAGCGGAGGGGAGGGAAAAACTGTTTTTT CASSLAEGREKLFF NA TRBJ1-4 NA TRBV7-9 14
TGTGCCAGCAGCTTGTCGAGGGTAAGAAGCGGGAGCTACAATGAGCAGTTCTTC CASSLSRVRSGSYNEQFF NA TRBJ2-1 TRBD2 TRBV11-3 18
TGTGCCAGCAGCTTTACTAGCGGGAATATAGAAAACGAGCAGTACTTC CASSFTSGNIENEQYF NA TRBJ2-7 TRBD2 TRBV7-7 16
TGTGCCAGCACTACGGGCAAGAGGGATTCACCCCTCCACTTT CASTTGKRDSPLHF NA TRBJ1-6 NA TRBV6-5 14
TGTGCCAGCAGCTTTGGGACTTTAGACTCTGGAAACACCATATATTTT CASSFGTLDSGNTIYF NA TRBJ1-3 NA TRBV7-8 16
TGTGCCATCAGTGAGTTAGTCCCAGGGGGCTCCTACGAGCAGTACTTC CAISELVPGGSYEQYF NA TRBJ2-7 TRBD1 TRBV10-3 16
TGTGCCAGCAGTGGCCAGGGGGCGAACTATGAGCAGTTCTTC CASSGQGANYEQFF few TRBJ2-1 TRBD1 TRBV2 14
TGTGCCAGCAGCGTAGGGCAGGGAAGCCCCTACAATGAGCAGTTCTTC CASSVGQGSPYNEQFF NA TRBJ2-1 NA TRBV9 16
TGCGCCAGCAGCCAAGTGCGGGAGAGCTACAATGAGCAGTTCTTC CASSQVRESYNEQFF NA TRBJ2-1 TRBD2 TRBV4-3 15
TGCAGTGCTCCCCGACAGGAGGAGTTCTTC CSAPRQEEFF NA TRBJ2-1 NA TRBV20-1 10